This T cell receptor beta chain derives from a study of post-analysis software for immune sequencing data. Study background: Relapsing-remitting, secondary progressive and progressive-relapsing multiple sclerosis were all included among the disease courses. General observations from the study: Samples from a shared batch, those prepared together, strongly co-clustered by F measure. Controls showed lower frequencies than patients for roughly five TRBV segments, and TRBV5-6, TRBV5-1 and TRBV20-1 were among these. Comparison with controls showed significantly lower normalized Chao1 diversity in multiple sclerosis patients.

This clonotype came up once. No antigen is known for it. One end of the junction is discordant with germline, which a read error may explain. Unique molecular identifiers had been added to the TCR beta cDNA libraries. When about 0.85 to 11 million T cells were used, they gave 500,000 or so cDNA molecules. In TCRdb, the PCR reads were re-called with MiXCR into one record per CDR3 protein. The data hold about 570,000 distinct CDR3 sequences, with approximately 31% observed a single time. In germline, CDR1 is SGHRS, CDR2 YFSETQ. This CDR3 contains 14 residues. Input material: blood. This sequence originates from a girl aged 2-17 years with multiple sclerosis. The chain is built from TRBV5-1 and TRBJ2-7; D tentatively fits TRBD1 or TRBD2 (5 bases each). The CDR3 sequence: CAGSLAGTSYEQYF. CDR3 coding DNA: TGCGCCGGCAGCTTAGCCGGGACCTCCTACGAGCAGTACTTC.